This T cell receptor beta chain was profiled in a study of spatial heterogeneity in lung cancer. Overall study findings and caveats: Counts of expanded intratumoral alpha and beta TCRs tracked tumor mutation counts.

CDR3 size: 15 residues. Per germline, CDR1 KGHSH and CDR2 LQKENI. V trimming: 8 bases; J trimming: 7 bases; junction bases outside the gene matches: 12. Sample time point: sample taken at primary tumor resection. The sample holds many counts of this clonotype. Its target is unknown. Via MiXCR, TCRdb re-called the 5' RACE reads, giving one row per CDR3 protein. Among approximately 15,000 distinct CDR3 sequences listed, roughly 5.7% were seen once. The sample consisted of lung tumor tissue, taken at surgery. The TCR comes from a male donor with early-stage non-small cell lung cancer. This sequence joins TRBV18 and TRBJ2-1, with 9 bases lining up with TRBD1. CDR3 region: CASLPPAGQGNEQFF. In nucleotides, the CDR3 is TGTGCCAGCCTCCCCCCGGCGGGACAGGGAAATGAGCAGTTCTTC.